The clone carrying this T cell receptor (beta chain) turned up a few times. Its target is not known. These data are taken from a study of T cells in Graves' hyperthyroidism and ophthalmopathy. For the study at large: Prior to any treatment, at the point of initial diagnosis, peripheral blood was collected. Study results and caveats: Within blood appeared most thyroid clonotypes that had expanded above 0.001.

Authors of the study amplified TCR beta CDR3 regions from RNA transcripts. A set of HTBI primers served as the primers for a first-round RT-PCR of the TCR CDR3. Via MiXCR, TCRdb re-called the multiplex PCR reads, giving one row per CDR3 protein. Here the sample spans some 800,000 distinct CDR3 sequences, 38% being singletons. There are 15 residues in the CDR3. V gave up 0 bases and J gave up 8 bases, with 16 bases separating them. CDR1 and CDR2 (germline): LNHDA, SQIVND (reference sequence). Across 18 months, stable Graves' hyperthyroidism was marked by no progression to ophthalmopathy. Recently diagnosed hyperthyroidism of less than 2 months' duration affected patients aged 18 to 65.

The sequence derives from a man between 18 and 29 years old with Graves' hyperthyroidism. The chain carries TRBV19 and TRBJ1-1, with D possibly matching TRBD1 (5 bases). The material sequenced was blood. The DNA of the CDR3 is TGTGCCAGTAGTATAGATCCCACAGGACCGGTCGAAGCTTTCTTT. It codes for CASSIDPTGPVEAFF.